The rows below give T cell receptor beta chains drawn from one sample of a study of CD8 T cells in Susac syndrome. Using its own MiXCR run on the immunoSEQ multiplex PCR reads, TCRdb lists one record per CDR3 protein. This table holds 200,000 to 300,000 distinct CDR3 sequences, around 93% found once. Sequenced material: CD4+ T cells from PBMCs. These TCRs come from a human donor with multiple sclerosis. The CDR3 runs from the conserved cysteine through the conserved F or W. D genes are given only for firm matches. The size field is filled for only some rows; it gives once, few, many or a size class.

CDR3,DNA,size,J,D,V,length
CASSPLGPMVDEKLFF,TGTGCCAGCAGTCCCTTAGGCCCGATGGTCGATGAAAAACTGTTTTTT,NA,TRBJ1-4,NA,TRBV28,16
CASSNSRVGTEAFF,TGTGCCAGCAGCAACTCAAGGGTTGGCACTGAAGCTTTCTTT,NA,TRBJ1-1,NA,TRBV6-1,14
CSVEGGIGYTF,TGCAGCGTTGAGGGGGGTATTGGCTACACCTTC,NA,TRBJ1-2,NA,TRBV29-1,11
CASSRPGGGGEQFF,TGCGCCAGCAGCCGCCCTGGGGGGGGAGGTGAGCAGTTCTTC,NA,TRBJ2-1,TRBD2,TRBV4-1,14
CASSPPENTHLGTDTQYF,TGTGCCAGCTCACCACCGGAGAATACCCACCTGGGGACAGATACGCAGTATTTT,NA,TRBJ2-3,NA,TRBV18,18
CASSVSTGVNTEAFF,TGTGCCAGCAGCGTTTCGACAGGGGTGAACACTGAAGCTTTCTTT,once,TRBJ1-1,TRBD1,TRBV9,15
CASSEWAGGAGNEQFF,TGTGCCAGCAGTGAATGGGCGGGAGGGGCAGGGAATGAGCAGTTCTTC,NA,TRBJ2-1,TRBD2,TRBV2,16
CASSLAPGSYGYTF,TGTGCCAGCAGCTTAGCGCCGGGGAGCTATGGCTACACCTTC,NA,TRBJ1-2,NA,TRBV7-8,14
CASSLTGQNSPLHF,TGTGCCAGCAGCTTGACAGGGCAGAATTCACCCCTCCACTTT,NA,TRBJ1-6,NA,TRBV5-4,14
CASSATGGQETQYF,TGTGCCAGCAGCGCAACAGGGGGCCAAGAGACCCAGTACTTC,once,TRBJ2-5,TRBD1,TRBV7-9,14
CASSELTTDTQYF,TGTGCCAGTTCAGAGCTGACGACAGATACGCAGTATTTT,NA,TRBJ2-3,NA,TRBV3-1,13
CASSLVLAGKGAGELFF,TGTGCCAGCAGCTTAGTCCTCGCAGGAAAGGGGGCCGGGGAGCTGTTTTTT,NA,TRBJ2-2,NA,TRBV7-2,17
CASRMGAGETYEQYF,TGTGCCAGCAGGATGGGGGCGGGGGAGACCTACGAGCAGTACTTC,NA,TRBJ2-7,NA,TRBV6-6,15
CASSYGTGINSPLHF,TGTGCCAGCAGCTACGGGACAGGGATTAATTCACCCCTCCACTTT,NA,TRBJ1-6,TRBD1,TRBV9,15
CASSRRDGGNTEVFF,TGTGCCAGCAGCCGCAGGGATGGGGGGAACACTGAAGTTTTCTTT,NA,TRBJ1-1,NA,TRBV7-9,15
CASNLGAISGNTIYF,TGTGCCAGCAACTTAGGGGCGATATCTGGAAACACCATATATTTT,NA,TRBJ1-3,NA,TRBV12-3/TRBV12-4,15
CASSQSLGQAGSPLHF,TGCGCCAGCAGCCAAAGCTTAGGACAGGCGGGTTCACCCCTCCACTTT,NA,TRBJ1-6,TRBD1,TRBV4-1,16
CASSLFTGGTEAFF,TGTGCCAGCAGCTTATTCACAGGGGGCACTGAAGCTTTCTTT,NA,TRBJ1-1,TRBD1,TRBV7-2,14
CASSQPGANVLTF,TGTGCCAGCTCACAACCTGGGGCCAACGTCCTGACTTTC,few,TRBJ2-6,NA,TRBV18,13
CASSWGTGEGYTF,TGCGCCAGCAGCTGGGGGACAGGGGAAGGCTACACCTTC,NA,TRBJ1-2,TRBD1,TRBV5-1,13
CAWSVGGGIETQYF,TGTGCCTGGAGTGTAGGTGGGGGGATAGAGACCCAGTACTTC,NA,TRBJ2-5,NA,TRBV30,14
CSAAPTFGLAGLANEQFF,TGCAGTGCTGCTCCCACCTTCGGACTAGCGGGGCTGGCCAATGAGCAGTTCTTC,NA,TRBJ2-1,TRBD2,TRBV20-1,18
CSAAAGIGFLQETQYF,TGCAGTGCTGCCGCCGGGATCGGATTTTTACAAGAGACCCAGTACTTC,NA,TRBJ2-5,NA,TRBV20-1,16
CASSFSSGRGGNEQFF,TGTGCCAGCAGCTTTTCTAGCGGGAGGGGGGGCAATGAGCAGTTCTTC,NA,TRBJ2-1,TRBD2,TRBV7-2,16
CASSLDSFTDTQYF,TGTGCCAGCAGCCTGGACAGCTTTACGGATACGCAGTATTTT,NA,TRBJ2-3,NA,TRBV11-1,14
CASSPQGAPNTGELFF,TGTGCCAGCAGTCCGCAGGGGGCCCCGAACACCGGGGAGCTGTTTTTT,NA,TRBJ2-2,TRBD1,TRBV27,16
CSASPILAGIYNEQFF,TGCAGTGCTAGTCCTATACTAGCGGGAATCTACAATGAGCAGTTCTTC,NA,TRBJ2-1,TRBD2,TRBV20-1,16
CASSPLGQGNSPLHF,TGTGCCAGCTCACCACTTGGCCAGGGAAACTCCCCCCTCCACTTT,NA,TRBJ1-6,NA,TRBV18,15
CASRPGRGHTEAFF,TGCGCCAGCAGGCCGGGACGGGGGCACACTGAAGCTTTCTTT,NA,TRBJ1-1,NA,TRBV23-1,14